A single sample is the source of the 22 T cell receptor beta chains below, sequenced in a study of radiotherapy plus CTLA-4 blockade in lung cancer. Libraries were prepared by immunoSEQ multiplex PCR; TCRdb keeps only in-frame clonotypes and omits some of them. This table holds fewer than 95,000 clones, 83% found once. The sequencing used peripheral blood, collected from a patient treated with radiotherapy plus ipilimumab. All receptors come from a human donor with non-small cell lung cancer who had stable disease on radiotherapy plus ipilimumab.

This clone was recorded a few times. The chain carries TRBV10-3 and TRBJ2-7; D might be TRBD1 (6 bases). The germline gives CDR1 ENHRY, CDR2 SYGVKD. V lost 5 bases to trimming and J lost 2 bases, with 16 bases between them. This CDR3 has 15 amino acids. This CDR3 is CAISSPQGPPYEQYF. Here the CDR3 DNA reads TGTGCCATCAGTTCCCCCCAGGGGCCCCCCTACGAGCAGTACTTC.

This chain connects TRBV5-1 to TRBJ2-6; D remains unclear. Trimming took off 4 bases at V and 0 bases at J, with 5 bases between the two ends. The CDR3 consists of 14 residues. The germline V gene encodes CDR1 SGHRS and CDR2 YFSETQ. The CDR3 nucleotides read TGCGCCAGCAGCCCAACCTCTGGGGCCAACGTCCTGACTTTC. Translated, it gives CASSPTSGANVLTF.

This clone appeared a few times. The chain recombines TRBV18 with TRBJ1-4, with 7 bases fitting TRBD1. The V gene's germline CDR1 is KGHSH and CDR2 LQKENI. The CDR3 runs 15 residues. V was pared by 2 bases and J by 5 bases, with 5 bases of the junction left unmatched. This CDR3 reads CASSPLGQNNEKLFF. The CDR3 DNA reads TGTGCCAGCTCACCATTGGGACAGAACAATGAAAAACTGTTTTTT.

This chain joins TRBV21-1 and TRBJ1-5. TRBV21-1 is reported as a pseudogene. The CDR3 sequence is 15 residues long. CDR3 residues: CAIGGRVYSNQPQHF. CDR3 nucleotides: TGTGCCATCGGAGGGAGGGTGTATAGCAATCAGCCCCAGCATTTT.

The chain recombines TRBV28 with TRBJ2-2; D possibly corresponds to TRBD1 (6 bases). Germline assignment: CDR1 MDHEN and CDR2 SYDVKM. V was clipped by 2 bases and J by 4 bases, with 11 bases between them. This CDR3 contains 15 residues. The CDR3 is CASSLPTGFTGELFF. The CDR3 DNA reads as TGTGCCAGCAGTTTACCCACAGGGTTCACCGGGGAGCTGTTTTTT.

V usage is TRBV19 and J usage is TRBJ1-5; D unclear. V was cut by 3 bases and J by 1 base, with 13 bases left in between. The CDR3 consists of 16 residues. Germline values: CDR1 LNHDA, CDR2 SQIVND (reference sequence). This chain's CDR3 is CASSIGFARSNQPQHF. The DNA of the CDR3 is TGTGCCAGTAGTATCGGTTTCGCCCGAAGCAATCAGCCCCAGCATTTT.

This clone was observed once. This chain uses TRBV19 with TRBJ2-2; no reliable D call. The CDR3 consists of 15 residues. Trimming took off 0 bases at V and 1 base at J, with 6 bases between the two ends. Germline values: CDR1 LNHDA, CDR2 SQIVND (reference sequence). The CDR3 region has the DNA TGTGCCAGTAGTATAGATCGTAGGAACACCGGGGAGCTGTTTTTT. Translating gives CASSIDRRNTGELFF. Drawing the rest from reference TRBV19 and TRBJ2-2, the complete variable domain is DGGITQSPKYLFRKEGQNVTLSCEQNLNHDAMYWYRQDPGQGLRLIYYSQIVNDFQKGDIAEGYSVSREKKESFPLTVTSAQKNPTAFYLCASSIDRRNTGELFFGEGSRLTVL.

A single count supports this clone. This chain joins TRBV11-3 and TRBJ2-2; D remains unclear. From germline, CDR1 is SGHNT and CDR2 YENEEA. V was clipped by 4 bases and J by 0 bases, with 9 bases between them. The length of the CDR3 is 15 residues. The CDR3 loop reads CASSSRRTNTGELFF. For the CDR3, the DNA is TGTGCCAGCAGCTCCCGGCGGACGAACACCGGGGAGCTGTTTTTT.

This clone was detected a few times. The chain employs TRBV5-1 and TRBJ2-6; TRBD1 might be the D (6 bases). CDR1 SGHRS and CDR2 YFSETQ come from the germline V gene. V was trimmed by 6 bases and J by 4 bases, leaving 14 bases between them. The CDR3 consists of 15 residues. The CDR3 protein is CASKGTGFGANVLTF. For the CDR3, the DNA is TGCGCCAGCAAAGGTACAGGGTTCGGGGCCAACGTCCTGACTTTC.

The V call is TRBV18, the J call TRBJ1-5; D unresolved. Between the trimmed V and J ends, which lost 5 bases and 7 bases, there was a span of 6 bases. The CDR3 is made up of 11 amino acids. Germline CDR1 and CDR2: KGHSH and LQKENI. The DNA of the CDR3 is TGTGCCAGCTCAGAGGGCCAGCCCCAGCATTTT. This codes for CASSEGQPQHF.

The chain recombines TRBV19 with TRBJ2-1; 8 bases align to TRBD2. The CDR3 runs 14 residues. Unmatched junction bases numbered 8, after V lost 6 bases and J lost 7 bases. Looked up from germline, CDR1 is LNHDA and CDR2 is SQIVND (reference sequence). CDR3 bases: TGTGCCAGTAGAATCCCCGGCGGGGGGAATGAGCAGTTCTTC. It is translated as CASRIPGGGNEQFF.

The chain has TRBV5-6 and TRBJ2-5, with a weak D call TRBD1 (5 bases). Trimming took off 0 bases at V and 5 bases at J, with 8 bases between the two ends. The length of the CDR3 is 13 residues. Germline V CDR1 and CDR2: SGHDT, YYEEEE. This chain's CDR3 is CASSLGQMETQYF. Written as DNA, the CDR3 is TGTGCCAGCAGCTTGGGACAGATGGAGACCCAGTACTTC.

The chain joins TRBV6-1 to TRBJ2-3; tentatively, D is TRBD1 or TRBD2 (6 bases each). Per the germline V gene, CDR1 is MNHNS and CDR2 is SASEGT. The V gene lost 7 bases and the J gene lost 2 bases, with 16 bases spanning the gap. The CDR3 covers 15 residues. The CDR3 region is CASTRRGVPTDTQYF. The CDR3 nucleotides are TGTGCCAGCACAAGGAGGGGGGTCCCCACAGATACGCAGTATTTT.

This clone was recorded only once. This sequence joins TRBV28 and TRBJ1-4, with no clear D. Trimming shortened V by 8 bases and J by 5 bases, and 15 bases separated the two germline ends. Germline values: CDR1 MDHEN, CDR2 SYDVKM. The CDR3 spans 14 residues. CDR3 nucleotides: TGTGCCAGCGGTACGGCTGAGACCAATGAAAAACTGTTTTTT. Its translation is CASGTAETNEKLFF.

The CDR3 DNA is TGTGCCAGCAGCTCCCAGGGAGGGAGCACAGATACGCAGTATTTT. Translated, it gives CASSSQGGSTDTQYF. The V gene is TRBV7-6, the J gene TRBJ2-3; 7 nucleotides match TRBD2. CDR1 and CDR2 from the germline V gene are SGHVS and FNYEAQ. The J segment lost 0 bases and the V segment lost 4 bases, leaving 4 bases of the junction unmatched. The CDR3 runs to 15 residues. The variable domain in full, with the rest retrieved from reference TRBV7-6 and TRBJ2-3, is GAGVSQSPRYKVTKRGQDVALRCDPISGHVSLYWYRQALGQGPEFLTYFNYEAQQDKSGLPNDRFSAERPEGSISTLTIQRTEQRDSAMYRCASSSQGGSTDTQYFGPGTRLTVL.

The gene calls are TRBV7-2 and TRBJ1-4, with 7 bases fitting TRBD1. The CDR3 sequence is 18 residues long. Germline CDR1 is SGHTA and CDR2 is FQGNSA. Germline trimming cut 5 bases from V and 0 bases from J; bases unmatched to any gene: 12. The CDR3 DNA reads TGTGCCAGCAGCGTACAACCTCCGGGACAGACAACTAATGAAAAACTGTTTTTT. This encodes CASSVQPPGQTTNEKLFF.

The chain links TRBV4-2 to TRBJ2-1; a weak D match, TRBD2 (5 bases). The length of the CDR3 is 15 residues. The V and J ends lost 0 bases and 7 bases respectively, with 13 bases between them. Germline values: CDR1 LGHNA, CDR2 YNFKEQ. The CDR3 DNA sequence: TGTGCCAGCAGCCAAGATCGCTTGGACTCGAATGAGCAGTTCTTC. Protein sequence: CASSQDRLDSNEQFF.

The chain uses TRBV30 and TRBJ2-2; D gene unclear. Looked up from germline, CDR1 is GTSNPN and CDR2 is SVGIG (reference sequence). This CDR3 comprises 13 residues. V was shortened by 8 bases and J by 7 bases, with 17 bases between the two germline ends. In DNA, the CDR3 is TGTGCCGTCAGTCGAGGTCAAGGCGGGGAGCTGTTTTTT. Translation gives CAVSRGQGGELFF. Complete variable domain (other parts from reference TRBV30 and TRBJ2-2): SQTIHQWPATLVQPVGSPLSLECTVEGTSNPNLYWYRQAAGRGLQLLFYSVGIGQISSEVPQNLSASRPQDRQFILSSKKLLLSDSGFYLCAVSRGQGGELFFGEGSRLTVL.

This clone has a single count. V usage is TRBV5-1 and J usage is TRBJ2-7; 7 nucleotides match TRBD2. The germline V gene has CDR1 SGHRS and CDR2 YFSETQ. CDR3 length: 14 residues. V shed 0 bases and J 6 bases; nucleotides not matched to a gene: 6. CDR3 in amino acids: CASSLAGGGAEQYF. The CDR3 nucleotides read TGCGCCAGCAGCTTGGCCGGGGGAGGGGCCGAGCAGTACTTC.

This chain's CDR3 is CASRFAQETGELFF. CDR3 DNA: TGTGCCAGCAGGTTTGCCCAGGAGACCGGGGAGCTGTTTTTT. The V call is TRBV6-9, the J call TRBJ2-2; D gene ambiguous. This CDR3 contains 14 residues. The germline V gene has CDR1 MNHGY and CDR2 SVAAGI. Trimming left V 6 bases short and J 5 bases short, with 13 bases between.

This chain's CDR3 is CASSAQGTSGNTIYF. The CDR3 DNA reads as TGCGCCAGCAGCGCACAGGGGACCTCTGGAAACACCATATATTTT. The chain combines TRBV5-1 with TRBJ1-3; 7 nucleotides align to TRBD1. The CDR3 sequence is 15 residues long. Trimming at V came to 4 bases and at J to 0 bases, leaving 4 bases not matched to a gene. CDR1 is SGHRS, CDR2 YFSETQ, per germline. Together with reference TRBV5-1 and TRBJ1-3, the CDR3 gives the full variable domain: KAGVTQTPRYLIKTRGQQVTLSCSPISGHRSVSWYQQTPGQGLQFLFEYFSETQRNKGNFPGRFSGRQFSNSRSEMNVSTLELGDSALYLCASSAQGTSGNTIYFGEGSWLTVV.

The chain employs TRBV6-4 and TRBJ2-3, with a weak D call TRBD1 (6 bases). The CDR3 is 11 residues long. Per germline, CDR1 MRHNA and CDR2 SNTAGT. Deletions cut 10 bases from V and 8 bases from J, with 13 bases between. CDR3 in amino acids: CATVQGLTQYF. The CDR3 DNA reads TGTGCCACCGTTCAGGGGCTTACGCAGTATTTT.